What follows describes a single T cell receptor beta chain. Per the study methods: Reference gene primer amplification gave estimated nucleated cell counts. Generated by immunoSEQ multiplex PCR, the TCRdb table keeps only in-frame clones and is missing some. The V and J calls and clone size come from that table; D and trimming were worked out from the DNA. The sample holds 200,000 or so clones, approximately 80% seen once. This entry comes from a study of blood T cell repertoires in COVID-19. At the level of the study: Samples taken during acute and convalescent COVID-19 were collected in the United States, Italy and Spain. Nucleic acid was either cDNA or gDNA, and it came from T cells, B-cell-depleted T cells, or PBMCs.

Germline V gene data show CDR1 as MNHEY and CDR2 as SMNVEV (reference sequence). The CDR3 runs 13 residues. V lost 5 bases, J lost 0 bases, and 7 bases lay in between. The V call is TRBV27, the J call TRBJ1-2; D uncertain. The receptor was derived from a human donor in a cohort sampled during active COVID-19. Sequencing was done on a sample of peripheral blood. In DNA form, the CDR3 reads TGTGCCAGCAGTCAAACAGCTAACTATGGCTACACCTTC. This gives the protein CASSQTANYGYTF.